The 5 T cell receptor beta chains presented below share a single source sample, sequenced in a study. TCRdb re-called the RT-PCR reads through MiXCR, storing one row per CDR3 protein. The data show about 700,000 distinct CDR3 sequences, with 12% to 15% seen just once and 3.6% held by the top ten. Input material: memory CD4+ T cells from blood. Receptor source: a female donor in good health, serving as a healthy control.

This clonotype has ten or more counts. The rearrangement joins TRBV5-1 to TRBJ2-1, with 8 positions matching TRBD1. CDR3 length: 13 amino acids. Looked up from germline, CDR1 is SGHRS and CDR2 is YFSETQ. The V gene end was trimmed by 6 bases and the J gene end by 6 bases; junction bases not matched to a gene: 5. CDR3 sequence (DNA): TGCGCCAGCATATCCACAGGGGGCAATGAGCAGTTCTTC. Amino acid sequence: CASISTGGNEQFF.

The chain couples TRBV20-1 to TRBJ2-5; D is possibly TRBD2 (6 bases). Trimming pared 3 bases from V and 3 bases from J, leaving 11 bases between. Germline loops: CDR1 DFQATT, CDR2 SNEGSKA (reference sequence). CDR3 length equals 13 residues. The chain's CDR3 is CSASRGGEETQYF. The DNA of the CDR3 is TGCAGTGCTAGTCGGGGAGGAGAAGAGACCCAGTACTTC.

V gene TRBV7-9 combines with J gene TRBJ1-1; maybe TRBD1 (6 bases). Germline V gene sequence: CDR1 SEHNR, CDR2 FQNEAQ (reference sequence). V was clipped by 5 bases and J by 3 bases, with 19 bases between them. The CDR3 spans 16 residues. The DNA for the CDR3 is TGTGCCAGCAGCCCCCGCGGGGGGGCAGGAGACACTGAAGCTTTCTTT. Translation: CASSPRGGAGDTEAFF. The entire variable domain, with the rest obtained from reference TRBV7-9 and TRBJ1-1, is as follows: DTGVSQNPRHKITKRGQNVTFRCDPISEHNRLYWYRQTLGQGPEFLTYFQNEAQLEKSRLLSDRFSAERPKGSFSTLEIQRTEQGDSAMYLCASSPRGGAGDTEAFFGQGTRLTVV.

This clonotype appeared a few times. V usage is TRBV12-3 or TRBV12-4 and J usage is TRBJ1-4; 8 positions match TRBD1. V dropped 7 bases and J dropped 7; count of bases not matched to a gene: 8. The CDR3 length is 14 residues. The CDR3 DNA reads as TGTGCCAGCAACCAACAGGGGGGAGGTGAAAAACTGTTTTTT. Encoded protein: CASNQQGGGEKLFF.

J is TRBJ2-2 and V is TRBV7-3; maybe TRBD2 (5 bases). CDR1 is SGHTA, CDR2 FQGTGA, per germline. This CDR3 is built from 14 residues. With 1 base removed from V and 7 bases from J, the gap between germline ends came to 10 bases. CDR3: CASSLIGGLGELFF. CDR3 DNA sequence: TGTGCCAGCAGCTTAATAGGAGGCCTCGGGGAGCTGTTTTTT.